The 9 T cell receptor beta chains presented below share a single source sample, sequenced in a study of T cell repertoires in cytomegalovirus infection. Their antigens remain unidentified. TCRdb re-called the reads through MiXCR, storing one row per CDR3 protein. Among approximately 260,000 distinct CDR3 sequences listed, less than 25% were seen once. Sequences were derived from cultured PBMCs, sampled from culture after CMV antigen stimulation. These receptors originate from a human donor in good health (CMV status not recorded). Some clones in this sample may be carry-over from other donors' samples.

This clonotype was seen many times. The chain carries TRBV7-2 and TRBJ2-7; D not resolved. The ends were cut back, 6 bases at V and 7 bases at J, with 16 bases in the middle. Per germline, CDR1 SGHTA and CDR2 FQGNSA. This CDR3 has 13 amino acids. The CDR3 DNA reads TGTGCCAGCAGTACCAGCCTCACGTGGGAGCAGTACGTC. It is translated as CASSTSLTWEQYV.

This clonotype was picked up many times. The chain joins TRBV6-5 to TRBJ2-6, with a weak D call TRBD1 (6 bases). There are 18 residues in the CDR3. V was trimmed by 2 bases and J by 0 bases, leaving 14 bases between them. Germline CDR1 is MNHEY and CDR2 is SVGAGI. In nucleotides, the CDR3 is TGTGCCAGCAGTTACCTGGGGGCCCTCATCTCTGGGGCCAACGTCCTGACTTTC. Translation: CASSYLGALISGANVLTF.

A few counts support this clonotype. Written as DNA, the CDR3 is TGTGCCAGCAGAAGGGTTGAGAGCGAGCAGTACTTC. Protein product: CASRRVESEQYF. The chain is built from TRBV12-3 or TRBV12-4 and TRBJ2-7; D is undetermined. This CDR3 has 12 residues. V shed 6 bases and J shed 6 bases, with 12 bases lying between them.

V and J are TRBV6-2 or TRBV6-3 and TRBJ2-3, with a possible D match to TRBD2 (5 bases). V was trimmed by 2 bases and J by 3 bases, leaving 18 bases between them. Germline CDR1 is MNHEY and CDR2 is SVGEGT. CDR3 length equals 17 residues. CDR3 amino acids: CASSYILGASYTDTQYF. The CDR3, as DNA: TGTGCCAGCAGTTACATTCTTGGAGCTAGCTATACAGATACGCAGTATTTT.

V usage is TRBV29-1 and J usage is TRBJ2-3; TRBD2 agrees at 8 bases. V trimming: 6 bases; J trimming: 0 bases; junction bases outside the gene matches: 8. CDR3 size: 15 residues. CDR1 and CDR2 (germline): SQVTM, ANQGSEA. The chain's CDR3 is CSVRSGAPSTDTQYF. The CDR3 bases are TGCAGCGTACGTAGCGGGGCACCCAGCACAGATACGCAGTATTTT.

A few counts support this clonotype. This rearrangement joins TRBV7-2 to TRBJ2-1; D may match TRBD1 or TRBD2 (5 bases each). Per the germline V gene, CDR1 is SGHTA and CDR2 is FQGNSA. The CDR3 covers 14 residues. Between the trimmed V and J ends, which lost 1 base and 9 bases, there was a span of 13 bases. The CDR3, as DNA: TGTGCCAGCAGCTTAGATAGCTTTGGGGGTGAGCAGTTCTTC. It codes for CASSLDSFGGEQFF.

V is TRBV12-3 or TRBV12-4 and J is TRBJ2-5, with 7 bases lining up with TRBD1. V lost 8 bases and J lost 6; bases outside the gene matches: 42. This CDR3 is 24 amino acids long. As DNA, the CDR3 is TGTGCCAGCTCTCCTAGGCTCCGCGGGCCCAGCAGTGAAGACAGGGCAGTACGCTTAAAGACCCAGTACTTC. The encoded protein is CASSPRLRGPSSEDRAVRLKTQYF.

The chain joins TRBV28 to TRBJ2-1; 12 nucleotides agree with TRBD2. The germline V gene encodes CDR1 MDHEN and CDR2 SYDVKM. The length of the CDR3 is 15 residues. The ends lost 4 bases at V and 8 bases at J; junction bases unmatched: 6. CDR3 sequence reads: CASSSGLAGTDEQFF. The CDR3, as DNA: TGTGCCAGCAGTTCCGGACTAGCGGGAACGGATGAGCAGTTCTTC.

The rearrangement links TRBV5-8 to TRBJ1-2, with TRBD1 as a possible D gene (6 bases). The ends were cut back, 4 bases at V and 6 bases at J, with 16 bases in the middle. Germline V gives CDR1 SGHTS, CDR2 YDEGEE. The CDR3 is made up of 14 amino acids. The chain's CDR3 is CASSPWGAVDGYTF. As DNA, the CDR3 is TGTGCCAGCAGCCCGTGGGGGGCGGTCGATGGCTACACCTTC.